The clone carrying this TCR beta chain was seen repeatedly, ten times or more. Its target is unknown. TCRdb analysed the reads with MiXCR anew, one entry per CDR3 protein. Here the sample spans 200,000 to 300,000 distinct CDR3 sequences, approximately 8.3% being singletons. The data stem from a study of T cell repertoires in cytomegalovirus infection. Study in general: Public TCR beta signatures indicated both CMV infection and matching HLA type.

The ends lost 1 base at V and 8 bases at J; junction bases unmatched: 15. The germline gives CDR1 SGHTA, CDR2 FQGNSA. This CDR3 contains 17 residues. Study-level results: CMV carriers having the relevant HLA were flagged by cumulative public TCR beta family frequency. In two of eight donors, the top clonotype was HLA-C-restricted CMV-specific.

Sequenced material: PBMCs. The gene calls are TRBV7-2 and TRBJ2-3; 7 bases match TRBD2. The receptor was isolated from a human donor in good health (CMV status not recorded). Some clones in this sample may be carry-over from other donors' samples. The CDR3 region has the DNA TGTGCCAGCAGCTTAGAAACACCGGGACTACTTCAGAGTACGCAGTATTTT. As protein: CASSLETPGLLQSTQYF.